The 22 T cell receptor beta chains below were found in one sample sequenced in a study of regulatory T cells in long-lasting Graves disease. Indicated time point: newly diagnosed GD, antithyroid drugs for less than 3 months. PBMC RNA was the source of the TCR library. Library construction for TCR beta used iRepertoire HTBI primers and Arm-PCR of CDR3 regions. TCRdb re-called the multiplex PCR reads through MiXCR, storing one row per CDR3 protein. The sample lists about 530,000 distinct CDR3 sequences; about 16% were seen once. These same records also appear under a second study, on T cells in Graves' hyperthyroidism and ophthalmopathy.

Sequenced material: peripheral blood mononuclear cells (PBMCs), taken at new diagnosis, from a patient treated with antithyroid drugs. These receptors originate from a woman aged 35-65 years with Graves disease.

This clonotype appeared many times. The V gene is TRBV20-1, the J gene TRBJ2-1; no definite D call. The V and J ends lost 5 bases and 0 bases respectively, with 14 bases between them. Germline V lookup: CDR1 DFQATT, CDR2 SNEGSKA (reference sequence). CDR3 length: 15 residues. The CDR3 sequence is CSAVTQESSYNEQFF. Here the CDR3 DNA reads TGCAGTGCTGTAACGCAGGAAAGCTCCTACAATGAGCAGTTCTTC.

The rearrangement joins TRBV5-6 to TRBJ2-1; D is ambiguous. Trimming pared 4 bases from V and 0 bases from J, leaving 11 bases between. Germline assignment: CDR1 SGHDT and CDR2 YYEEEE. CDR3 size: 15 residues. CDR3 in DNA: TGTGCCAGCAGCCTCTTTTCCGCCTCCTACAATGAGCAGTTCTTC. Amino acids: CASSLFSASYNEQFF.

A few counts support this clonotype. The gene calls are TRBV6-2 or TRBV6-3 and TRBJ1-2, with TRBD1 as a possible D gene (6 bases). The V gene lost 2 bases and the J gene lost 4 bases, with 14 bases spanning the gap. The CDR3 is 15 amino acids. CDR1 is MNHEY and CDR2 is SVGEGT in the germline V gene. DNA of the CDR3: TGTGCCAGCAGTTACGGTACAGGGTCCACCTATGGCTACACCTTC. Protein: CASSYGTGSTYGYTF.

The sample holds many counts of this clonotype. The CDR3 bases are TGTGCCAGCAGTCCGGACCTTGGGAACACCGGGGAGCTGTTTTTT. It encodes CASSPDLGNTGELFF. The chain employs TRBV12-3 or TRBV12-4 and TRBJ2-2, with D unclear. V was clipped by 5 bases and J by 1 base, with 11 bases between them. The CDR3 covers 15 residues.

V and J are TRBV6-2 or TRBV6-3 and TRBJ1-2, with D hard to call. Trimming removed 2 bases at V and 6 bases at J, with 16 bases between. CDR3 length: 15 amino acids. Per germline, CDR1 MNHEY and CDR2 SVGEGT. CDR3 sequence reads: CASSYLGRPLDGYTF. CDR3 sequence (DNA): TGTGCCAGCAGTTACCTAGGCAGGCCGTTAGATGGCTACACCTTC.

As for this clonotype: This likely traces to a read error, being one base from a far larger clone. The chain couples TRBV11-1 to TRBJ1-2; D ambiguous. This CDR3 region has 15 residues. Trimming stripped 2 bases from V and 7 bases from J, with 17 bases between. CDR1 is SGHAT and CDR2 is FQDESV in the germline V gene (reference sequence). CDR3 amino acids: CASSLQRVLGCGYTF. Written as DNA, the CDR3 is TGTGCCAGCAGCTTACAAAGGGTGTTGGGCTGTGGCTACACCTTC.

This clonotype was counted only a few times. J is TRBJ2-7 and V is TRBV19; D is unresolved. V lost 5 bases and J 2 bases, leaving 16 bases between the germline ends. Germline V gives CDR1 LNHDA, CDR2 SQIVND (reference sequence). CDR3 length: 15 residues. DNA of the CDR3: TGTGCCAGTAGTTCGGGCCCCAGCAAGACCTACGAGCAGTACTTC. The encoded protein is CASSSGPSKTYEQYF.

As concerns this clonotype: With a much larger clone just one base away, this may be a read error. The V gene is TRBV6-6, the J gene TRBJ2-1; a possible D gene is TRBD1 (6 bases). Germline CDR1 is MNHNY and CDR2 is SVGAGI (reference sequence). The CDR3 sequence is 13 residues long. V gave up 10 bases and J gave up 6 bases, with 16 bases separating them. This CDR3 is CANRWTDGNEQFF. The CDR3 nucleotides are TGTGCCAACAGGTGGACAGACGGCAATGAGCAGTTCTTC.

This chain joins TRBV5-6 and TRBJ1-5, with no clear D. The V gene's germline CDR1 is SGHDT and CDR2 YYEEEE. Trimming cost V 0 bases and J 3 bases, with 25 bases left between them. The CDR3 is 20 residues long. The CDR3 DNA follows: TGTGCCAGCAGCTTGGGACATAATCGAGTTCGGTCTTCCTACAATCAGCCCCAGCATTTT. Its protein product is CASSLGHNRVRSSYNQPQHF.

J is TRBJ1-1 and V is TRBV4-1, with D possibly being TRBD1 (6 bases). Germline CDR1 MGHRA, CDR2 YSYEKL. The germline V and J ends were trimmed by 4 bases and 1 base, with 13 bases remaining between them. The CDR3 runs to 15 residues. The CDR3 coding sequence is TGCGCCAGCAGCCTTTTTACAGGGACGAACACTGAAGCTTTCTTT. This codes for CASSLFTGTNTEAFF.

This clonotype turned up a few times. The chain is built from TRBV20-1 and TRBJ2-3; 9 bases agree with TRBD1. The CDR3 covers 13 residues. V gave up 6 bases and J gave up 4 bases; unmatched junction bases: 5. Germline CDR1 DFQATT, CDR2 SNEGSKA (reference sequence). The CDR3: CSAYRGRADTQYF. The CDR3 region has the DNA TGCAGTGCGTACAGGGGGCGCGCAGATACGCAGTATTTT.

The V call is TRBV15, the J call TRBJ1-5; the D gene is possibly TRBD1 (6 bases). CDR1 and CDR2 from the germline V gene are LNHNV and YYDKDF (reference sequence). Between the trimmed V and J ends, which lost 0 bases and 3 bases, there was a span of 9 bases. The CDR3 spans 15 residues. The CDR3 region has the DNA TGTGCCACCAGCAGAGATGGGGGGCACAATCAGCCCCAGCATTTT. Translated: CATSRDGGHNQPQHF. Together with reference TRBV15 and TRBJ1-5, the CDR3 gives the full variable domain: DAMVIQNPRYQVTQFGKPVTLSCSQTLNHNVMYWYQQKSSQAPKLLFHYYDKDFNNEADTPDNFQSRRPNTSFCFLDIRSPGLGDTAMYLCATSRDGGHNQPQHFGDGTRLSIL.

Many counts were recorded for this clonotype. This chain connects TRBV12-3 or TRBV12-4 to TRBJ1-3; maybe TRBD1 (5 bases). The CDR3 is 15 amino acids. The ends were cut back, 5 bases at V and 0 bases at J, with 11 bases in the middle. This CDR3 reads CASSPPGHSGNTIYF. As DNA, the CDR3 is TGTGCCAGCAGTCCTCCGGGGCACTCTGGAAACACCATATATTTT.

This clonotype was recorded at least ten times. V is TRBV30 and J is TRBJ2-1; D remains unclear. CDR1 and CDR2 from the germline V gene are GTSNPN and SVGIG (reference sequence). The V gene lost 8 bases and the J gene lost 9 bases, with 17 bases spanning the gap. The CDR3 is made up of 12 amino acids. For the CDR3, the DNA is TGTGCCGGATCCGCGGCCGGTGGTGAGCAGTTCTTC. Its translation: CAGSAAGGEQFF. Based on the CDR3 plus reference TRBV30 and TRBJ2-1, the full variable domain is SQTIHQWPATLVQPVGSPLSLECTVEGTSNPNLYWYRQAAGRGLQLLFYSVGIGQISSEVPQNLSASRPQDRQFILSSKKLLLSDSGFYLCAGSAAGGEQFFGPGTRLTVL.

The rearrangement links TRBV5-1 to TRBJ2-1; 11 bases align to TRBD1. The germline CDR1 and CDR2 sequences are SGHRS and YFSETQ. Germline trimming cut 4 bases from V and 1 base from J; bases unmatched to any gene: 13. The CDR3 loop spans 19 amino acids. Written as DNA, the CDR3 is TGCGCCAGCAGCCCCATCCCCCCCGGGACAGGGGGTTCCTACAATGAGCAGTTCTTC. Its protein product is CASSPIPPGTGGSYNEQFF.

This clonotype was seen more than once but under ten times. V usage is TRBV27 and J usage is TRBJ1-1, with D perhaps TRBD1 (6 bases). The CDR3 totals 13 residues. From germline, CDR1 is MNHEY and CDR2 SMNVEV (reference sequence). Trimming cost V 8 bases and J 0 bases, with 10 bases left between them. CDR3 nucleotides: TGTGCCAGCTGGGACATCATGAACACTGAAGCTTTCTTT. Translated, it gives CASWDIMNTEAFF.

The chain joins TRBV15 to TRBJ1-2, with D tentatively TRBD1 (6 bases). Germline V lookup: CDR1 LNHNV, CDR2 YYDKDF (reference sequence). The V gene lost 3 bases and the J gene lost 4 bases, with 15 bases spanning the gap. The length of the CDR3 is 15 residues. This CDR3 reads CATSRAGTRVYGYTF. DNA of the CDR3: TGTGCCACCAGCAGGGCCGGGACAAGAGTCTATGGCTACACCTTC.

The chain combines TRBV2 with TRBJ2-7, with D hard to call. Germline V gene data show CDR1 as SNHLY and CDR2 as FYNNEI. This CDR3 has 13 amino acids. V lost 6 bases and J 1 base, leaving 10 bases between the germline ends. CDR3 protein: CASSVDLSYEQYF. In DNA, the CDR3 is TGTGCCAGCAGCGTAGACTTGTCCTACGAGCAGTACTTC. The variable domain in full, with the rest retrieved from reference TRBV2 and TRBJ2-7, is EPEVTQTPSHQVTQMGQEVILRCVPISNHLYFYWYRQILGQKVEFLVSFYNNEISEKSEIFDDQFSVERPDGSNFTLKIRSTKLEDSAMYFCASSVDLSYEQYFGPGTRLTVT.

This clonotype came up a few times. V usage is TRBV3-1 and J usage is TRBJ1-1; D gene unclear. The CDR3 totals 15 residues. V dropped 4 bases and J dropped 3 bases, with 15 bases sitting between them. Germline assignment: CDR1 LGHDT and CDR2 YNNKEL (reference sequence). In nucleotides, the CDR3 is TGTGCCAGCAGCCCCCCGTCCTTGGGGTACACTGAAGCTTTCTTT. Amino acid sequence: CASSPPSLGYTEAFF. Together with reference TRBV3-1 and TRBJ1-1, the CDR3 gives the full variable domain: DTAVSQTPKYLVTQMGNDKSIKCEQNLGHDTMYWYKQDSKKFLKIMFSYNNKELIINETVPNRFSPKSPDKAHLNLHINSLELGDSAVYFCASSPPSLGYTEAFFGQGTRLTVV.

In its sample, this clonotype was seen a few times. The chain recombines TRBV5-6 with TRBJ2-3; D is possibly TRBD2 (5 bases). Germline assignment: CDR1 SGHDT and CDR2 YYEEEE. This CDR3 has 13 amino acids. The ends were cut back, 4 bases at V and 3 bases at J, with 9 bases in the middle. In DNA, the CDR3 is TGTGCCAGCAGCGTGACGGGGACAGATACGCAGTATTTT. Translation: CASSVTGTDTQYF.

A few counts support this clonotype. The chain uses TRBV12-3 or TRBV12-4 and TRBJ2-6; D gene ambiguous. V dropped 7 bases and J dropped 2 bases, with 6 bases sitting between them. This CDR3 is built from 13 residues. The CDR3 DNA reads as TGTGCCAGCACGGCGGCTGGGGCCAACGTCCTGACTTTC. Its translation: CASTAAGANVLTF.

This clonotype was counted a few times. The chain combines TRBV14 with TRBJ1-1; possible D gene TRBD1, 6 bases. Germline CDR1 and CDR2: SGHDN and FVKESK. The germline V and J ends were trimmed by 0 bases and 1 base, with 9 bases remaining between them. This CDR3 spans 15 amino acids. The CDR3 loop reads CASSQDGGANTEAFF. The CDR3, as DNA: TGTGCCAGCAGCCAAGATGGGGGGGCGAACACTGAAGCTTTCTTT.